This TCR beta chain stems from a study of T cells in Graves' hyperthyroidism and ophthalmopathy. The study's findings and limits: Most thyroid-expanded clonotypes above 0.001 were also found in blood.

Patients with ophthalmopathy all had a Clinical Activity Score of at least 3, a NOSPECS grade of at least 4 and duration under 3 months. PBMCs were derived from 10 ml fresh peripheral blood. The source material, RNA transcripts, was used to amplify TCR beta CDR3 regions. The TCR CDR3 was amplified in a first-round RT-PCR using the HTBI primer set. TCRdb reanalysed the multiplex PCR reads using MiXCR and keeps one entry per CDR3 protein. Of 250,000 to 400,000 distinct CDR3 sequences listed, approximately 15% are singletons. The germline gives CDR1 MNHEY, CDR2 SVGEGT. The trim removed 5 bases at V and 5 bases at J, leaving 10 bases unmatched. This CDR3 is built from 15 residues. This clonotype was detected many times. Its specificity is not known.

The clonotype comes from a woman in her forties with Graves' ophthalmopathy. Specimen: blood. The chain employs TRBV6-2 or TRBV6-3 and TRBJ1-1; 8 bases align to TRBD1. For the CDR3, the DNA is TGTGCCAGCAGTCGATCCAACTACAGGGGGACTGAAGCTTTCTTT. Its translation is CASSRSNYRGTEAFF.